This T cell receptor (beta chain) was recorded in a study of blood T cell repertoires in COVID-19. The overall study: Researchers got acute and convalescent COVID-19 samples from the United States, Italy and Spain. In each case, the material was cDNA or gDNA derived from T cells, B-cell-depleted T cells, or PBMCs.

In the authors' methods: Amplification from reference gene primers served as the basis for estimated nucleated cell counts. Profiling relied on immunoSEQ multiplex PCR, and the TCRdb table lists in-frame clones only, not all of them. V, J and clone size are those of that table, while D and trimming were read from the DNA. The sample has 50,000 to 65,000 clones, 74% seen once. Trimming cost V 9 bases and J 2 bases; bases outside gene matches: 10. CDR3 length: 15 amino acids. Germline V gene lookup returns CDR1 SGDLS and CDR2 YYNGEE. Sequencing was done on a sample of peripheral blood. The clonotype comes from a woman older than 75 with acute or convalescent COVID-19. This chain links TRBV9 with TRBJ2-1, with 8 bases matching TRBD2. DNA for the CDR3: TGTGCCACTTCCAGAGGTAGCGGGACCTACAATGAGCAGTTCTTC. Protein: CATSRGSGTYNEQFF.